These T cell receptor beta chains were read from a single sample in a study of T cells expressing NK-cell markers. TCRdb re-called the 5' RACE reads and shows each CDR3 protein once, DNA omitted. Its table records about 370,000 distinct CDR3 sequences. The source material was blood T cells: a sorted CD56 or NKG2C T cell subset, CD4+ or CD8+ T cells, or bulk PBMC T cells (not recorded which). These TCRs come from a woman aged 45 to 65 in good health. CDR3s include the opening cysteine and the closing phenylalanine or tryptophan.

j_gene: TRBJ2-1
v_gene: TRBV20-1
CDR3aa: CSATGRVGNEQFF

j_gene: TRBJ2-6
v_gene: TRBV20-1
CDR3aa: CSARVGEVSVSGANVLTF

j_gene: TRBJ2-1
v_gene: TRBV20-1
CDR3aa: CSARAITGVWDEQFF

j_gene: TRBJ1-3
v_gene: TRBV12-3/TRBV12-4
CDR3aa: CASRESSGNTIYF

j_gene: TRBJ1-2
v_gene: TRBV20-1
CDR3aa: CSATKGTATNYGYTF

j_gene: TRBJ1-1
v_gene: TRBV9
CDR3aa: CASSIGQGAFTEAFF

j_gene: TRBJ2-2
v_gene: TRBV5-5
CDR3aa: CASSLVAGGNTGELFF

j_gene: TRBJ2-1
v_gene: TRBV6-5
CDR3aa: CASSLGQGGVVGEQFF

j_gene: TRBJ2-1
v_gene: TRBV6-5
CDR3aa: CASTWPRVGNEQFF

j_gene: TRBJ2-6
v_gene: TRBV10-3
CDR3aa: CAISQGPRAGANVLTF

j_gene: TRBJ1-1
v_gene: TRBV4-1
CDR3aa: CASSRPRGAGNTEAFF

j_gene: TRBJ2-5
v_gene: TRBV7-7
CDR3aa: CASSQGQLGETQYF

j_gene: TRBJ1-2
v_gene: TRBV5-6
CDR3aa: CASSLSGRFYGYTF

j_gene: TRBJ2-1
v_gene: TRBV5-6
CDR3aa: CASSEWTSLSSYNEQFF

j_gene: TRBJ2-7
v_gene: TRBV15
CDR3aa: CATSMGPSTYEQYF

j_gene: TRBJ2-3
v_gene: TRBV10-2
CDR3aa: CATREGMADTQYF

j_gene: TRBJ2-2
v_gene: TRBV19
CDR3aa: CASQTGGVNGELFF

j_gene: TRBJ2-1
v_gene: TRBV2
CDR3aa: CASGLGGSSYNEQFF

j_gene: TRBJ2-2
v_gene: TRBV14
CDR3aa: CASSQDRISTGELFF

j_gene: TRBJ2-1
v_gene: TRBV4-2
CDR3aa: CASSQEGGISYNEQFF

j_gene: TRBJ2-1
v_gene: TRBV15
CDR3aa: CATSPSGGAYNEQFF

j_gene: TRBJ1-2
v_gene: TRBV20-1
CDR3aa: CSARVDRGKGYTF

j_gene: TRBJ2-3
v_gene: TRBV11-3
CDR3aa: CASSLAHTDTQYF

j_gene: TRBJ2-3
v_gene: TRBV6-5
CDR3aa: CAAGLVGLPRREFTDTQYF

j_gene: TRBJ2-2
v_gene: TRBV24-1
CDR3aa: CATSDPPQGRNTGELFF

j_gene: TRBJ2-1
v_gene: TRBV10-3
CDR3aa: CAIRLAGGNNEQFF

j_gene: TRBJ2-3
v_gene: TRBV27
CDR3aa: CASSSTAGGLTDTQYF

j_gene: TRBJ2-1
v_gene: TRBV6-6
CDR3aa: CASSYGATSNYEQFF

j_gene: TRBJ2-1
v_gene: TRBV3-1
CDR3aa: CASSQGESLAGNNEQFF

j_gene: TRBJ2-3
v_gene: TRBV4-1
CDR3aa: CASSQDYFGLAGLTDTQYF

j_gene: TRBJ2-2
v_gene: TRBV3-1
CDR3aa: CASSPGTSGKYTGELFF

j_gene: TRBJ1-6
v_gene: TRBV5-1
CDR3aa: CASSLTGGNSPLHF

j_gene: TRBJ2-5
v_gene: TRBV13
CDR3aa: CASNLRQGGEETQYF

j_gene: TRBJ2-5
v_gene: TRBV10-3
CDR3aa: CAISEAGGPDGTQYF

j_gene: TRBJ1-2
v_gene: TRBV12-3/TRBV12-4
CDR3aa: CASNEMGRGHGYTF

j_gene: TRBJ1-4
v_gene: TRBV25-1
CDR3aa: CASSEDPPGKLFF

j_gene: TRBJ1-3
v_gene: TRBV12-5
CDR3aa: CASGLTEIGNTIYF

j_gene: TRBJ1-3
v_gene: TRBV9
CDR3aa: CASSAGTASGNTIYF

j_gene: TRBJ1-6
v_gene: TRBV7-8
CDR3aa: CASSPQGVNSPLHF

j_gene: TRBJ2-5
v_gene: TRBV12-3/TRBV12-4
CDR3aa: CASSLTRQTQYF

j_gene: TRBJ2-1
v_gene: TRBV7-2
CDR3aa: CASSLVTSGSLGNEQFF

j_gene: TRBJ2-1
v_gene: TRBV5-5
CDR3aa: CASSHHPNSGINEQFF

j_gene: TRBJ1-2
v_gene: TRBV12-3/TRBV12-4
CDR3aa: CASSETGGVNYGYTF

j_gene: TRBJ2-7
v_gene: TRBV10-3
CDR3aa: CAISSPRGGGTLEQYF

j_gene: TRBJ1-1
v_gene: TRBV11-2
CDR3aa: CASSSVQGNTEAFF

j_gene: TRBJ2-7
v_gene: TRBV7-8
CDR3aa: CASSFQAGSSYEQYF

j_gene: TRBJ2-1
v_gene: TRBV4-1
CDR3aa: CASRATRGNNEQFF

j_gene: TRBJ2-3
v_gene: TRBV7-9
CDR3aa: CASSRPSDSDTQYF

j_gene: TRBJ1-5
v_gene: TRBV12-5
CDR3aa: CASGFGRGTNQPQHF

j_gene: TRBJ2-7
v_gene: TRBV9
CDR3aa: CASSVALAGASEQYF

j_gene: TRBJ1-5
v_gene: TRBV5-1
CDR3aa: CASPRPEWDQPQHF

j_gene: TRBJ1-3
v_gene: TRBV29-1
CDR3aa: CSALTGPGNTIYF

j_gene: TRBJ2-1
v_gene: TRBV5-1
CDR3aa: CASSFSGTGGGGEQFF